The source of this TCR beta chain is a study of cytomegalovirus exposure and HLA in healthy donors. Findings of the study overall: Judged likely to be a sequencing artifact was a cluster of highly shared sequence variants. Based on reports, TCR beta sequences accurately predicted HLA-A and HLA-B alleles for most subjects. The study assumed roughly uniform donor sequencing depth for presence/absence analyses.

CDR3 length equals 13 residues. CDR1 SGHDN and CDR2 FVKESK come from the germline V gene. V lost 5 bases and J lost 5, with 12 bases in between. This PCR relied on a set of 60 Vbeta primers and 13 Jbeta primers. The table came from immunoSEQ multiplex PCR; TCRdb's copy has only in-frame clones and leaves some out. The repertoire holds tens of thousands of clones, with 78% as singletons. On this clone itself: Its target is unknown.

This chain uses TRBV14 with TRBJ2-5, with TRBD1 as a possible D gene (6 bases). The sequenced sample was PBMCs. The receptor comes from a man in his forties or fifties in good health and CMV-seronegative. The CDR3 DNA is TGTGCCAGCAGCTTAACAGGGCGGGAGACCCAGTACTTC. This gives the protein CASSLTGRETQYF.